Described below is a single TCR beta chain sequence and its context. The entry originates in a study of blood T cell repertoires in COVID-19. About the study: Donors in the United States, Italy and Spain gave samples during acute or convalescent COVID-19.

Repertoires were generated with immunoSEQ multiplex PCR, while TCRdb's copy carries only in-frame clones and drops some. This sample has about 300,000 clones, with roughly 86% found just once. The V and J ends lost 5 bases and 7 bases respectively, with 18 bases between them. The CDR3 spans 14 residues. Germline-derived CDR1 and CDR2 are MNHEY and SVGEGT. Sequencing was carried out using peripheral blood. The J gene is TRBJ2-7, the V gene TRBV6-2 or TRBV6-3, with a tentative D call TRBD2 (6 bases). This TCR came from a man between 65 and 85 years old with acute or convalescent COVID-19. CDR3: CASSHRETRGEQYF. The DNA for the CDR3 is TGTGCCAGCAGTCACCGGGAGACTAGAGGGGAGCAGTACTTC.